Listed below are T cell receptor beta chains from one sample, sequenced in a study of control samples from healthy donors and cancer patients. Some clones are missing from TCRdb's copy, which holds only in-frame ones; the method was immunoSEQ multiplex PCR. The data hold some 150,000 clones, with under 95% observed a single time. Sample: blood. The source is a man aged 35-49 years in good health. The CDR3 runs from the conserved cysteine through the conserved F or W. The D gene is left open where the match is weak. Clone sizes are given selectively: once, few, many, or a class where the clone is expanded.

cdr3_nt: TGTGCCAGCAGCTTAGCGAGGGGCAGCAGCAATCAGCCCCAGCATTTT
cdr3_aa: CASSLARGSSNQPQHF
cdr3_length: 16
d_call: -
j_call: TRBJ1-5
v_call: TRBV7-9
clone_size: -

cdr3_nt: TGTGCCAGCAGTTTTTGGGGGCGCGGTGAGCAGTTCTTC
cdr3_aa: CASSFWGRGEQFF
cdr3_length: 13
d_call: -
j_call: TRBJ2-1
v_call: TRBV12-3/TRBV12-4
clone_size: -

cdr3_nt: TGTGCCAGCAGACAGACTAGCGGGGTCTACAATGAGCAGTTCTTC
cdr3_aa: CASRQTSGVYNEQFF
cdr3_length: 15
d_call: TRBD2
j_call: TRBJ2-1
v_call: TRBV6-5
clone_size: -

cdr3_nt: TGTGCCAGCAGTTACTCACCATCGGGCTATGGCTACACCTTC
cdr3_aa: CASSYSPSGYGYTF
cdr3_length: 14
d_call: -
j_call: TRBJ1-2
v_call: TRBV6-5
clone_size: -

cdr3_nt: TGTGCCAGCAGTTACGGGGGGGGCACTGAAGCTTTCTTT
cdr3_aa: CASSYGGGTEAFF
cdr3_length: 13
d_call: -
j_call: TRBJ1-1
v_call: TRBV6-2/TRBV6-3
clone_size: -

cdr3_nt: TGCGCCAGCAGCATGGATGGGACAGGGGGCGAGCAGTACTTC
cdr3_aa: CASSMDGTGGEQYF
cdr3_length: 14
d_call: TRBD1
j_call: TRBJ2-7
v_call: TRBV5-1
clone_size: once

cdr3_nt: TGTGCCAGCAGCTTAGTAGAGGGGGTGGCCGAGCAGTACTTC
cdr3_aa: CASSLVEGVAEQYF
cdr3_length: 14
d_call: -
j_call: TRBJ2-7
v_call: TRBV7-2
clone_size: -

cdr3_nt: TGCGCCAGCAGCCTTGAGGGGGGCTATGGAGAGACCCAGTACTTC
cdr3_aa: CASSLEGGYGETQYF
cdr3_length: 15
d_call: -
j_call: TRBJ2-5
v_call: TRBV5-1
clone_size: -

cdr3_nt: TGTGCCAGCAGTGCTCGGGACAGGGGGCACTATGGCTACACCTTC
cdr3_aa: CASSARDRGHYGYTF
cdr3_length: 15
d_call: TRBD1
j_call: TRBJ1-2
v_call: TRBV25-1
clone_size: -

cdr3_nt: TGCAGCGCTGGAGTAGGGACGGTGAGGCCAGATACGCAGTATTTT
cdr3_aa: CSAGVGTVRPDTQYF
cdr3_length: 15
d_call: -
j_call: TRBJ2-3
v_call: TRBV29-1
clone_size: -

cdr3_nt: TGTGCTAGTGGTTTGGAACGGGCTGAAGCTTTCTTT
cdr3_aa: CASGLERAEAFF
cdr3_length: 12
d_call: -
j_call: TRBJ1-1
v_call: TRBV12-5
clone_size: -

cdr3_nt: TGTGCCAGCAGTTTCGTGCAGGGGGCTTTATACGAGCAGTACTTC
cdr3_aa: CASSFVQGALYEQYF
cdr3_length: 15
d_call: TRBD1
j_call: TRBJ2-7
v_call: TRBV28
clone_size: -

cdr3_nt: TGTGCCAGCAGCCAAGAAGGGGGCAGTGGCTACACCTTC
cdr3_aa: CASSQEGGSGYTF
cdr3_length: 13
d_call: TRBD1
j_call: TRBJ1-2
v_call: TRBV3-1/TRBV3-2
clone_size: -